Each of the 10 T cell receptor beta chains below was sequenced from the same sample in a study of T cell changes during pregnancy in multiple sclerosis. Measured with immunoSEQ multiplex PCR; TCRdb has only the in-frame clones, and not every one. The sample carries more than 50,000 clones, about 88% recorded once. The sequenced sample was peripheral blood, obtained in the first trimester of pregnancy. These receptors came from a female donor in good health, enrolled as a control in a pregnancy study.

V is TRBV6-1 and J is TRBJ2-6, with 7 bases identical to TRBD1. V lost 4 bases and J lost 0; bases outside the gene matches: 15. This CDR3 region has 20 residues. Looked up from germline, CDR1 is MNHNS and CDR2 is SASEGT. CDR3 region: CASSALGQVGTHSGANVLTF. In DNA, the CDR3 is TGTGCCAGCAGTGCCCTCGGACAGGTCGGTACCCACTCTGGGGCCAACGTCCTGACTTTC.

The rearrangement links TRBV27 to TRBJ2-7; 10 bases match TRBD2. This CDR3 has 16 residues. With 6 bases clipped from V and 3 bases from J, the junction kept 11 bases outside the gene matches. Germline CDR1 and CDR2: MNHEY and SMNVEV (reference sequence). CDR3 sequence (DNA): TGTGCCAGCAGCAAAACCCCCCGACTAGCGGGCTACGAGCAGTACTTC. Residues: CASSKTPRLAGYEQYF.

This rearrangement joins TRBV4-3 to TRBJ1-4, with TRBD1 matching over 8 bases. The V segment lost 0 bases and the J segment 8 bases; nucleotides outside the gene matches: 8. The CDR3 is made up of 16 amino acids. Germline V CDR1 and CDR2: LGHNA, YSLEER. The CDR3 DNA is TGCGCCAGCAGCCAAGACACCGGGACAGGAGGAGAAAAACTGTTTTTT. Translation gives CASSQDTGTGGEKLFF.

The chain employs TRBV7-8 and TRBJ2-4; TRBD2 is a possible D gene (5 bases). CDR3 length equals 16 residues. From germline, CDR1 is SGHVS and CDR2 FQNEAQ. V lost 5 bases and J lost 1, with 15 bases in between. The DNA for the CDR3 is TGTGCCAGCAGCCCCGACTATCGCCGGGCCAAAAACATTCAGTACTTC. Translating it yields CASSPDYRRAKNIQYF.

The chain couples TRBV18 to TRBJ1-2; TRBD1 is a possible D gene (5 bases). V was clipped by 6 bases and J by 3 bases, with 11 bases between them. This CDR3 spans 13 amino acids. CDR1 and CDR2 from the germline V gene are KGHSH and LQKENI. CDR3 in amino acids: CASSLDSDYGYTF. CDR3 coding DNA: TGTGCCAGCTCGCTCGACAGTGACTATGGCTACACCTTC.

V is TRBV7-6 and J is TRBJ2-5, with 12 positions matching TRBD1. CDR3 length equals 19 residues. The V and J ends lost 5 bases and 5 bases, in that order; junction bases with no gene match: 18. Germline CDR1 is SGHVS and CDR2 is FNYEAQ. CDR3: CASSLHPSGTGGAWETQYF. The CDR3, as DNA: TGTGCCAGCAGCCTACACCCCTCAGGGACAGGGGGCGCATGGGAGACCCAGTACTTC.

The J gene is TRBJ1-5, the V gene TRBV7-3; 7 bases match TRBD1. Trimming cost V 4 bases and J 5 bases; bases outside gene matches: 2. Germline loops: CDR1 SGHTA, CDR2 FQGTGA. CDR3 length: 13 amino acids. The DNA for the CDR3 is TGTGCCAGCAGCTCCGACAGGGATCAGCCCCAGCATTTT. This gives the protein CASSSDRDQPQHF.

CDR3 sequence reads: CASSQVPGVQPQHF. The CDR3 DNA sequence: TGCGCCAGCAGCCAAGTTCCGGGGGTTCAGCCCCAGCATTTT. The chain couples TRBV4-1 to TRBJ1-5; weak D call: TRBD1 (5 bases). CDR3 size: 14 residues. V was trimmed by 1 base and J by 6 bases, leaving 10 bases between them. The germline gives CDR1 MGHRA, CDR2 YSYEKL.

The chain has TRBV6-4 and TRBJ2-1, with TRBD2 matching over 10 bases. This CDR3 spans 17 amino acids. Per germline, CDR1 MRHNA and CDR2 SNTAGT. V lost 5 bases, J lost 3 bases, and 10 bases stayed unmatched. CDR3 sequence (DNA): TGTGCCAGCAGTCTGCAACCTCCTAGCGGGGGCTACAATGAGCAGTTCTTC. The encoded protein is CASSLQPPSGGYNEQFF.

V usage is TRBV9 and J usage is TRBJ2-5, with D unresolved. Trimming pared 0 bases from V and 4 bases from J, leaving 13 bases between. Germline lookup yields CDR1 SGDLS and CDR2 YYNGEE. The CDR3 totals 15 residues. CDR3 in DNA: TGTGCCAGCAGCGTAGAGAATAGTCTAGGAGAGACCCAGTACTTC. It translates to CASSVENSLGETQYF.